These T cell receptor beta chains were read from a single sample in a study of Graves' ophthalmopathy and Graves' hyperthyroidism. MiXCR, run by TCRdb on the multiplex PCR reads, gives a single entry per CDR3 protein. The top ten clones hold around 10% of a sample with 900,000 to 1,200,000 distinct CDR3 sequences, 35% to 40% of them seen once. Sample: peripheral blood or thyroid tissue (not recorded which). The receptors were sampled from an adult man with Graves' hyperthyroidism. The CDR3 runs from the conserved cysteine through the conserved F or W.

cdr3_length j_call v_call cdr3_aa
11 TRBJ2-7 TRBV12-3/TRBV12-4 CASRDNHEQYF
15 TRBJ2-7 TRBV7-2 CASSYSSGGSYEQYF
13 TRBJ2-7 TRBV15 CATSMGGDYEQYF
14 TRBJ2-7 TRBV20-1 CSASGLAGGGEQYF
14 TRBJ1-5 TRBV20-1 CSALGRGAGQPQHF
14 TRBJ2-7 TRBV6-5 CASSYTPKMSEQYF
12 TRBJ1-4 TRBV20-1 CSPREGTEKLFF
14 TRBJ1-1 TRBV6-2/TRBV6-3 CASTVTELNTEAFF
13 TRBJ2-7 TRBV20-1 CSAKKVLTYEQYF
13 TRBJ1-2 TRBV10-3 CAITRDGDYGYTF
13 TRBJ1-2 TRBV6-6 CASSSQEFGGYTF
15 TRBJ2-7 TRBV7-8 CASSFDSGLIYEQYF
17 TRBJ2-7 TRBV25-1 CASTRAGGAPNPYEQYF
14 TRBJ1-3 TRBV29-1 CRADPWGSGNTIYF
16 TRBJ1-6 TRBV2 CASSERTAGGGSPLHF
15 TRBJ2-2 TRBV2 CASSAVSAKTGELFF
21 TRBJ2-7 TRBV29-1 CSVEGRTGDLGLAGYTYEQYF
14 TRBJ2-7 TRBV10-3 CAISDEDRGSEQYF
14 TRBJ2-7 TRBV7-9 CASSLSLSRDEQYF
10 TRBJ1-2 TRBV10-3 CAVQGDGYTF
12 TRBJ1-4 TRBV20-1 CSARIGGEKLFF
15 TRBJ2-7 TRBV2 CASSKGAGQGFEQYF
14 TRBJ2-7 TRBV7-2 CASSLDRSSYEQYF
14 TRBJ2-7 TRBV6-2/TRBV6-3 CATELAGSSYEQYF
14 TRBJ1-2 TRBV12-3/TRBV12-4 CASSLLDRGVGYTF
17 TRBJ1-1 TRBV10-3 CAISDPDRGGMNTEAFF
14 TRBJ1-6 TRBV2 CASSRRVEDSPLHF
13 TRBJ1-2 TRBV7-2 CASSAQGVYGYTF
16 TRBJ1-4 TRBV5-4 CASRSQFRAGGEKLFF
13 TRBJ2-5 TRBV11-3 CASSLDQGATQYF
12 TRBJ1-5 TRBV20-1 CSAKRGNQPQHF
9 TRBJ2-7 TRBV10-3 CASRTRQGF
15 TRBJ2-2 TRBV7-3 CASSSTSRGTGELFF
13 TRBJ1-4 TRBV24-1 CATSDFGGEKLFF
15 TRBJ1-6 TRBV5-5 CASSSDRRDNSPLHF
13 TRBJ1-2 TRBV29-1 CSVETRAGDGYTF
15 TRBJ1-1 TRBV5-1 CASSLDGHLNTEAFF
12 TRBJ1-4 TRBV5-6 CASLGQGEKLFF
14 TRBJ1-2 TRBV29-1 CSVAEHQGSIGYTF
12 TRBJ1-2 TRBV20-1 CSAFPRVYGYTF
15 TRBJ1-1 TRBV29-1 CSVDQGQGSTTEAFF
13 TRBJ1-1 TRBV15 CATSRRDAGKAFF
13 TRBJ2-5 TRBV7-8 CASSLWLQETQYF
15 TRBJ1-3 TRBV19 CASRAGEYPGNTIYF
15 TRBJ2-7 TRBV7-2 CASSSLAGGYYEQYF
15 TRBJ1-6 TRBV5-1 CASSTGSSYNSPLHF